This TCR beta chain was retrieved from a study of radiation and T cells in renal cell carcinoma. Broader study findings: Top tumor clonotypes rose in blood 2 weeks post-radiation, then contracted.

Of note for this clone: Its cognate antigen is unknown.

Documented time point: blood 4 weeks post-SBRT, at nephrectomy. Treatment here: 15 Gy SBRT to primary tumor, nephrectomy 4 weeks later. Nephrectomy followed 15 Gy stereotactic body radiation by 4 weeks. Clear cell pathology was present in this patient's renal cell carcinoma. The CDR3 extends over 13 amino acids. Trimming shortened V by 6 bases and J by 0 bases, and 6 bases separated the two germline ends. Germline V CDR1 and CDR2: WNHNN, SYGVQD (reference sequence). Measured with immunoSEQ multiplex PCR; TCRdb has only the in-frame clones, and not every one. The top ten hold around 2.5% of the sample, which has more than 60,000 clones, 83% seen once.

V gene TRBV10-1 combines with J gene TRBJ1-5, with D hard to call. This receptor was identified in a woman aged 60-75 years with renal cell carcinoma. The sample consisted of blood, taken from a patient whose treatment included radiotherapy and nephrectomy. The CDR3 coding sequence is TGCGCCAGCAGCTACGATAGCAATCAGCCCCAGCATTTT. This encodes CASSYDSNQPQHF.